This paragraph covers one T cell receptor beta chain sequence. Through 5' RACE with UMI labels, the TRB cDNA libraries were prepared. TCRdb reworked the 5' RACE reads into one entry per CDR3 protein, no DNA. The sample data list about 62,000 distinct CDR3 sequences. These data originate in a study of CXCR3-negative and CXCR3-positive naive CD8 T cells. This CDR3 has 15 amino acids. The germline V gene encodes CDR1 SQVTM and CDR2 ANQGSEA. The genes are TRBV29-1 and TRBJ2-5; absent DNA, TCRdb's TRBD1 call cannot be checked. Sequencing was performed on naive CXCR3- CD8+ T cells from blood. Sample subset: CD45RO-CCR7+CD27+CD95- naive CD8+ T cells lacking CXCR3 (TNR3-). The source of this sequence is a human donor in good health. Some clones in this sample may be carry-over from other donors' samples. The CDR3 here is CSVEEAQTGQETQYF.